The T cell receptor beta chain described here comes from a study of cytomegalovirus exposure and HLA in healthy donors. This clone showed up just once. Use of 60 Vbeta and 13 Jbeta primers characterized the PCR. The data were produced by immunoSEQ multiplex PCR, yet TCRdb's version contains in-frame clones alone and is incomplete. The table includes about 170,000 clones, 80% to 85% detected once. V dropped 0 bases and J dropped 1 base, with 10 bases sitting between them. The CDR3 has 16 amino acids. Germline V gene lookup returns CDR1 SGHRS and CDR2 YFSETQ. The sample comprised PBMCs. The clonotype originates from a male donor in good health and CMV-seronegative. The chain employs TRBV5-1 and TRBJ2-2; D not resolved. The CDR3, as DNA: TGCGCCAGCAGCTTGGTCCCCCACGGGAACACCGGGGAGCTGTTTTTT. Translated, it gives CASSLVPHGNTGELFF.